This T cell receptor beta chain was captured by sequencing in a study of blood T cell repertoires in COVID-19. For the study at large: There were acute and convalescent COVID-19 samples, and they came from the United States, Italy and Spain. Sources were T cells, B-cell-depleted T cells, or PBMCs; the material itself was cDNA or gDNA.

Original methodology: Amplification from reference gene primers served as the basis for estimated nucleated cell counts. Measured with immunoSEQ multiplex PCR; TCRdb has only the in-frame clones, and not every one. The DNA gave D and trimming, while V, J and clone size come from that table. The sample includes 60,000 or so clones, roughly nine tenths of them seen just once. A single count supports this clone. Per the germline V gene, CDR1 is LGHDT and CDR2 is YNNKEL (reference sequence). With 0 bases clipped from V and 4 bases from J, the junction kept 11 bases outside the gene matches. This CDR3 comprises 18 residues.

The origin of this receptor is a woman in her seventies with active COVID-19. The sequenced material came from peripheral blood. The chain couples TRBV3-1 (or the pseudogene TRBV3-2) to TRBJ2-1; 8 bases line up with TRBD2. CDR3 region: CASSQDRLAGALYNEQFF. In DNA, the CDR3 is TGTGCCAGCAGCCAAGATAGGCTAGCGGGTGCCCTTTACAATGAGCAGTTCTTC.